Below are 11 T cell receptor beta chains sequenced from a single sample in a study of blood T cell repertoires in COVID-19. The protocol was immunoSEQ multiplex PCR, while the TCRdb copy is restricted to in-frame clones and leaves out a portion. Of over 70,000 clones listed, 82% are singletons. The sequenced material came from peripheral blood. All receptors come from a man aged 55 to 70 with acute or convalescent COVID-19.

In regard to this clone: Relative to the germline gene, one junction end is altered; a read error may explain this. The chain is built from TRBV6-1 and TRBJ2-7, with 9 bases identical to TRBD1. CDR3 length: 16 amino acids. Per germline, CDR1 MNHNS and CDR2 SASEGT. DNA of the CDR3: TGTGCCAGCCGTGAGCAACCGGGACAGGGCTTATACGAGCAGTACTTC. Translating it yields CASREQPGQGLYEQYF.

This chain uses TRBV19 with TRBJ2-2, with a weak D call TRBD1 (5 bases). V was shortened by 3 bases and J by 9 bases, with 14 bases between the two germline ends. Germline values: CDR1 LNHDA, CDR2 SQIVND (reference sequence). The length of the CDR3 is 14 residues. CDR3 nucleotide sequence: TGTGCCAGTAGTATTAGGACACCGGGCAGGGAGCTGTTTTTT. It specifies CASSIRTPGRELFF.

The chain employs TRBV7-3 and TRBJ2-2; maybe TRBD2 (5 bases). The CDR3 totals 13 residues. Trimming cost V 3 bases and J 9 bases, with 11 bases left between them. In germline, CDR1 is SGHTA, CDR2 FQGTGA. The CDR3 coding sequence is TGTGCCAGCAGCTTTGGAGGCCGGAGGGAGCTGTTTTTT. It specifies CASSFGGRRELFF.

The J gene is TRBJ1-3, the V gene TRBV10-3; D gene unclear. Looked up from germline, CDR1 is ENHRY and CDR2 is SYGVKD. V lost 2 bases, J lost 0 bases, and 5 bases lay in between. The CDR3 is 14 amino acids. CDR3: CAISERSSGNTIYF. CDR3 DNA: TGTGCCATCAGTGAGAGGAGCTCTGGAAACACCATATATTTT.

The chain is built from TRBV10-3 and TRBJ1-5; no definite D call. Germline V gene sequence: CDR1 ENHRY, CDR2 SYGVKD. CDR3 length: 13 residues. Trimming cost V 4 bases and J 6 bases, with 10 bases left between them. Here the CDR3 DNA reads TGTGCCATCAGTGTGGGCCCGTTTCAGCCCCAGCATTTT. Protein sequence: CAISVGPFQPQHF.

V gene TRBV6-2 or TRBV6-3 combines with J gene TRBJ1-5; unclear D gene. The germline V gene encodes CDR1 MNHEY and CDR2 SVGEGT. The CDR3 has 11 residues. V was clipped by 4 bases and J by 7 bases, with 5 bases between them. The CDR3 nucleotides read TGTGCCAGCAGTTCGGGGCAGCCCCAGCATTTT. This sequence encodes CASSSGQPQHF.

The chain has TRBV2 and TRBJ2-4, with D perhaps TRBD1 (6 bases). Trimming left V 7 bases short and J 6 bases short, with 7 bases between. Germline loops: CDR1 SNHLY, CDR2 FYNNEI. The CDR3 runs to 11 residues. CDR3 sequence (DNA): TGTGCCAGCACGGACAGAAACATTCAGTACTTC. The encoded protein is CASTDRNIQYF.

V gene TRBV5-6 combines with J gene TRBJ1-5; 9 bases align to TRBD1. V dropped 4 bases and J dropped 0; count of bases not matched to a gene: 5. This CDR3 comprises 16 residues. Per germline, CDR1 SGHDT and CDR2 YYEEEE. Here the CDR3 DNA reads TGTGCCAGCAGCGACTCGACAGGGGGTAGCAATCAGCCCCAGCATTTT. It specifies CASSDSTGGSNQPQHF.

This chain connects TRBV6-6 to TRBJ1-1, with 10 bases lining up with TRBD1. CDR1 and CDR2 (germline): MNHNY, SVGAGI (reference sequence). V shed 6 bases, J shed 1 base, and the junction held 8 bases outside the gene matches. There are 16 residues in the CDR3. The CDR3 loop reads CASSGGTGEGNTEAFF. In nucleotides, the CDR3 is TGTGCCAGCAGCGGAGGGACAGGGGAGGGGAACACTGAAGCTTTCTTT.

The rearrangement joins TRBV2 to TRBJ1-1; D is perhaps TRBD1 (5 bases). Germline V gene sequence: CDR1 SNHLY, CDR2 FYNNEI. Trimming stripped 4 bases from V and 6 bases from J, with 15 bases between. CDR3 length: 14 amino acids. CDR3 residues: CASSVVQGGSEAFF. Written as DNA, the CDR3 is TGTGCCAGCAGTGTAGTTCAGGGAGGGTCTGAAGCTTTCTTT.

The V and J genes are TRBV7-8 and TRBJ2-3; the D gene is possibly TRBD2 (5 bases). Germline lookup yields CDR1 SGHVS and CDR2 FQNEAQ. The CDR3 has 13 amino acids. Trimming cost V 4 bases and J 2 bases, with 7 bases left between them. This chain's CDR3 is CASSSGNTDTQYF. The CDR3 DNA reads TGTGCCAGCAGCTCCGGGAACACAGATACGCAGTATTTT.